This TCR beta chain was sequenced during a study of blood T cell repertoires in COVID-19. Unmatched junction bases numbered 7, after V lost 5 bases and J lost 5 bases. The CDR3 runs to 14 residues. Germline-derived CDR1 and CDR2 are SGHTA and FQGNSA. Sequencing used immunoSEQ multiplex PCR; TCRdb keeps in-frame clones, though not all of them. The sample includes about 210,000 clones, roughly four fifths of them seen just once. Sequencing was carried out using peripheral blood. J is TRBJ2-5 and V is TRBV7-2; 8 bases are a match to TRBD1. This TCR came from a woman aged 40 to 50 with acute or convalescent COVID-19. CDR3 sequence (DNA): TGTGCCAGCAGCACGACTCAGGGGGCCGAGACCCAGTACTTC. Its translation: CASSTTQGAETQYF.